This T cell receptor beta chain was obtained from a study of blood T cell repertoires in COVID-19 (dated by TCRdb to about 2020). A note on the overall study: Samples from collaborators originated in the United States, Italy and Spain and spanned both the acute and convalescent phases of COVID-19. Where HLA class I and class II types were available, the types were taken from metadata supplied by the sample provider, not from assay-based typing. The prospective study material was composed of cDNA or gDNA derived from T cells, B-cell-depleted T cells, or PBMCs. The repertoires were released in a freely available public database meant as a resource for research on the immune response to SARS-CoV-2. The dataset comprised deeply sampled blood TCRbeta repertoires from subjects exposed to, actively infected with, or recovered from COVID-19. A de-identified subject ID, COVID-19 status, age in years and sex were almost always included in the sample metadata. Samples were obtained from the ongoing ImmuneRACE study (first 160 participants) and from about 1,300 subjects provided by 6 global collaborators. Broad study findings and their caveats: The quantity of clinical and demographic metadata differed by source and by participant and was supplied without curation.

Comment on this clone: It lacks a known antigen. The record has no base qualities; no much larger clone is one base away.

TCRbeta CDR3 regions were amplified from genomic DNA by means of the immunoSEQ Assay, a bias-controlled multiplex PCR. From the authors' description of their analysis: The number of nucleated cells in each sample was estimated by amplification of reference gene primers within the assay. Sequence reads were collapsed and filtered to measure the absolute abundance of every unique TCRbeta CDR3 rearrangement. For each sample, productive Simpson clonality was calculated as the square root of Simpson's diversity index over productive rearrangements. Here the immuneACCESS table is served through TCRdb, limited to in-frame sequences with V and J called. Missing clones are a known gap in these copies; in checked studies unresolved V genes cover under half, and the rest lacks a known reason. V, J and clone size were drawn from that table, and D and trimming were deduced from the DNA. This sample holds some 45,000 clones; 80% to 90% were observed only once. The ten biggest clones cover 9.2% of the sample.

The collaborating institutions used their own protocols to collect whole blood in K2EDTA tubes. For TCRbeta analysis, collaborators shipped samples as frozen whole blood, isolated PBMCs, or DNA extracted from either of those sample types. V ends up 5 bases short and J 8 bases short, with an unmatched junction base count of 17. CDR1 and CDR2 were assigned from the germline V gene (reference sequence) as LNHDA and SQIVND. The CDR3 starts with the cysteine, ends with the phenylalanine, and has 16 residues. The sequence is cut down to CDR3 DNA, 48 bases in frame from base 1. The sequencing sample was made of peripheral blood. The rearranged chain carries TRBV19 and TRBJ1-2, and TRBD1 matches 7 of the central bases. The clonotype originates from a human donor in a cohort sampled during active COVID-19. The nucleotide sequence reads TGTGCCAGTAGTGGCCGGACAGGAATCTCCCCCGGGGGCTACACCTTC. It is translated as CASSGRTGISPGGYTF.